Listed here are 18 T cell receptor beta chains from one sample, sequenced in a study of T cell clonotyping in hematopoietic cell transplantation. Clones were sequenced by immunoSEQ multiplex PCR, and TCRdb holds only the in-frame ones, with some missing. The sample holds 60,000 to 75,000 clones, about 94% seen once. What was sequenced was peripheral blood mononuclear cells. These receptors were taken from a man in his forties or fifties in good health. Some clones in this sample may be carry-over from other donors' samples.

In nucleotides, the CDR3 is TGCGCCAGCAGCCAAGGTGAGGGTCGACGTGAAGCTTTCTTT. Its protein product is CASSQGEGRREAFF. J is TRBJ1-1 and V is TRBV5-1; D uncertain. This CDR3 comprises 14 residues. Trimming stripped 4 bases from V and 7 bases from J, with 17 bases between. CDR1 is SGHRS and CDR2 is YFSETQ in the germline V gene.

The gene calls are TRBV7-9 and TRBJ2-1, with D uncertain. Germline CDR1 and CDR2: SEHNR and FQNEAQ (reference sequence). Trimming took off 5 bases at V and 3 bases at J, with 11 bases between the two ends. The CDR3 contains 14 residues. The CDR3 DNA follows: TGTGCCAGCAGCACGACCTCCGGCTACAATGAGCAGTTCTTC. Translation gives CASSTTSGYNEQFF.

The chain links TRBV9 to TRBJ2-3; D unresolved. The V end lost 4 bases, the J end lost 1 base, and 7 bases lay between the germline ends. Germline V gene lookup returns CDR1 SGDLS and CDR2 YYNGEE. CDR3 length: 13 amino acids. Here the CDR3 reads CASSSQRTDTQYF. In nucleotides, the CDR3 is TGTGCCAGCAGCTCCCAGCGCACAGATACGCAGTATTTT.

The CDR3 DNA reads TGTGCCAGCAGCTTCCGGGACAGGAACACTGAAGCTTTCTTT. It is translated as CASSFRDRNTEAFF. The chain is built from TRBV7-2 and TRBJ1-1, with TRBD1 matching over 7 bases. With V trimmed by 3 bases and J by 1 base, 2 bases remained unmatched. This CDR3 spans 14 amino acids. Germline CDR1 reads SGHTA; CDR2 reads FQGNSA.

The chain employs TRBV12-5 and TRBJ2-3; D may correspond to TRBD1 or TRBD2 (6 bases each). V lost 4 bases, J lost 0 bases, and 11 bases lay in between. The germline gives CDR1 LGHNT, CDR2 FRNRAP. The CDR3 is 15 residues long. The CDR3 DNA is TGTGCTAGTGGTTGGGGGGCGGATAGCACAGATACGCAGTATTTT. It is translated as CASGWGADSTDTQYF.

V usage is TRBV5-1 and J usage is TRBJ1-1; D is possibly TRBD1 (5 bases). The CDR3 runs to 13 residues. V lost 4 bases, J lost 4 bases, and 11 bases lay in between. Germline CDR1 is SGHRS and CDR2 is YFSETQ. CDR3 residues: CASSEQQVTEAFF. The DNA of the CDR3 is TGCGCCAGCAGCGAACAACAGGTCACTGAAGCTTTCTTT.

This clone has more than one count but fewer than ten. This same CDR3 is encoded by further DNA sequences in the sample. V usage is TRBV29-1 and J usage is TRBJ1-1; D possibly corresponds to TRBD1 (6 bases). Germline loops: CDR1 SQVTM, CDR2 ANQGSEA. V was shortened by 3 bases and J by 0 bases, with 8 bases between the two germline ends. CDR3 length: 13 amino acids. CDR3 coding DNA: TGCAGCGTTGACAGGGGTATGAACACTGAAGCTTTCTTT. The encoded protein is CSVDRGMNTEAFF.

The chain combines TRBV5-1 with TRBJ1-6; 9 nucleotides align to TRBD1. Trimming at V came to 0 bases and at J to 6 bases, leaving 1 base not matched to a gene. This CDR3 contains 15 residues. Germline values: CDR1 SGHRS, CDR2 YFSETQ. The CDR3 nucleotides read TGCGCCAGCAGCTTGGGACAGGGGGGTAATTCACCCCTCCACTTT. This sequence encodes CASSLGQGGNSPLHF.

In this sample, this clone turned up once. The J gene is TRBJ2-4, the V gene TRBV11-2; weak D call: TRBD1 (5 bases). The CDR3 consists of 18 residues. The germline CDR1 and CDR2 sequences are SGHAT and FQNNGV. Trimming took 5 bases from V and 0 from J, leaving 20 bases between them. The CDR3 here is CASSQGRGRALAKNIQYF. The CDR3 nucleotides read TGTGCCAGCAGCCAGGGTAGGGGCAGAGCCCTAGCCAAAAACATTCAGTACTTC.

V and J are TRBV2 and TRBJ2-2; D unclear. The CDR3 covers 14 residues. Germline V gives CDR1 SNHLY, CDR2 FYNNEI. CDR3 sequence: CANREQGPTGELFF. The CDR3 DNA reads TGTGCTAACCGTGAACAAGGACCCACCGGGGAGCTGTTTTTT.

This chain connects TRBV5-4 to TRBJ1-2; no reliable D call. V gave up 0 bases and J gave up 4 bases, with 4 bases separating them. The CDR3 loop spans 12 amino acids. Germline V gives CDR1 SGHNT, CDR2 YYREEE (reference sequence). CDR3 protein: CASSLAAYGYTF. The CDR3 DNA is TGTGCCAGCAGCTTGGCCGCCTATGGCTACACCTTC.

The gene calls are TRBV2 and TRBJ2-2, with 13 bases matching TRBD2. Unmatched junction bases numbered 12, after V lost 6 bases and J lost 5 bases. This CDR3 comprises 18 residues. The germline V gene encodes CDR1 SNHLY and CDR2 FYNNEI. The CDR3 protein is CASRRLAGGAMGTGELFF. CDR3 coding DNA: TGTGCCAGCAGACGACTAGCGGGGGGTGCTATGGGGACCGGGGAGCTGTTTTTT.

The gene calls are TRBV5-1 and TRBJ1-4; a possible D gene is TRBD1 (5 bases). Germline CDR1 is SGHRS and CDR2 is YFSETQ. The CDR3 contains 14 residues. V lost 4 bases to trimming and J lost 7 bases, with 14 bases between them. The CDR3 DNA reads as TGCGCCAGCAGCCCCCTTGGGGGGGGTGAAAAACTGTTTTTT. Protein: CASSPLGGGEKLFF.

This chain joins TRBV25-1 and TRBJ1-3; 8 bases map to TRBD1. This CDR3 comprises 16 residues. Germline-derived CDR1 and CDR2 are MGHDK and SYGVNS. V shed 4 bases and J 1 base; nucleotides not matched to a gene: 6. CDR3 amino acids: CASSVTGGGSGNTIYF. The CDR3, as DNA: TGTGCCAGCAGTGTTACAGGGGGAGGATCTGGAAACACCATATATTTT.

The chain is built from TRBV30 and TRBJ1-1; D is ambiguous. V lost 2 bases and J lost 1, with 11 bases in between. This CDR3 is 14 amino acids long. Germline loops: CDR1 GTSNPN, CDR2 SVGIG (reference sequence). CDR3 region: CAWSPIQGNTEAFF. CDR3 nucleotides: TGTGCCTGGAGTCCTATACAAGGGAACACTGAAGCTTTCTTT.

V is TRBV7-2 and J is TRBJ2-7, with 7 positions matching TRBD1. CDR3 length: 16 residues. Trimming took 5 bases from V and 6 from J; bases not matched to a gene: 16. CDR1 and CDR2 from the germline V gene are SGHTA and FQGNSA. CDR3 nucleotide sequence: TGTGCCAGCAGCCTACTCGGGACAGTCAGTTTGGGCGAGCAGTACTTC. Translated, it gives CASSLLGTVSLGEQYF.

The rearrangement joins TRBV2 to TRBJ1-5, with 11 bases lining up with TRBD1. Per the germline V gene, CDR1 is SNHLY and CDR2 is FYNNEI. This CDR3 region has 14 residues. Germline trimming cut 4 bases from V and 7 bases from J; bases unmatched to any gene: 3. For the CDR3, the DNA is TGTGCCAGCAGTGGGACAGGGGGCAGCCAGCCCCAGCATTTT. The encoded protein is CASSGTGGSQPQHF.

The chain links TRBV6-1 to TRBJ2-5, with D possibly TRBD1 on 6 matching bases. CDR1 is MNHNS and CDR2 is SASEGT in the germline V gene. The V end lost 3 bases, the J end lost 5 bases, and 13 bases lay between the germline ends. The CDR3 is 14 residues long. CDR3 in amino acids: CASSDQQGVETQYF. The CDR3 DNA follows: TGTGCCAGCAGTGACCAACAGGGAGTTGAGACCCAGTACTTC.